This TCR beta chain was observed in a study of OX40 agonist ivuxolimab in advanced cancers. Sampling of blood occurred at baseline, cycle 4 day 1, and cycle 7 day 1. Some clones are missing from TCRdb's copy, which holds only in-frame ones; the method was immunoSEQ multiplex PCR. The table lists 70,000 to 85,000 clones, around 94% of them singletons. Overall study findings and caveats: Circulating CD4+ and CD8+ T cells showed clonal expansion by week 6 at 0.1 to 3.0 mg/kg.

This clone has more than one count but fewer than ten. The antigen remains undetermined. The origin of this receptor is an adult with an advanced solid tumor such as melanoma, head and neck, liver or kidney cancer. Sequenced here: CD4+ or CD8+ T cells sorted from blood, sampled in a trial of the OX40 agonist ivuxolimab.

The CDR3 sequence is CASRSLAGGYNEQFF. In DNA, the CDR3 is TGTGCCAGCAGATCCCTGGCGGGAGGCTACAATGAGCAGTTCTTC. The chain employs TRBV6-5 and TRBJ2-1, with TRBD2 matching 8 bases. This CDR3 has 15 residues. In germline, CDR1 is MNHEY, CDR2 SVGAGI. V lost 6 bases to trimming and J lost 3 bases; unmatched junction nucleotides: 7.